Shown below are 7 T cell receptor beta chains from a single sample sequenced in a study of shared clonotypes between healthy human individuals (dated by TCRdb to 2019 to 2021). Library preparation used the immunoSEQ multiplex PCR assay. TCRdb limited this immuneACCESS table to in-frame rearrangements with V and J called. A share of clones is missing; checked studies link under half to unresolved V genes, and the rest is unexplained. The sample records 2,100,000 or so clones, approximately 94% of which are singletons. The ten most abundant clones make up around 0.13% of the sample. Sequencing was performed on naive CD4+ T cells sorted from blood. Reading the label with the study, this specimen's cell subset or site is: CD45RA+ positively selected. Receptor source: a man younger than 35 in good health.

This chain links TRBV5-3 with TRBJ1-1; D call uncertain. TRBV5-3 qualifies as an ORF whose function is uncertain. Trimming took off 3 bases at V and 1 base at J, with 4 bases between the two ends. The CDR3 extends over 12 amino acids. CDR3 in amino acids: CARSSTNTEAFF. The CDR3 DNA is TGTGCCAGAAGCTCTACGAACACTGAAGCTTTCTTT.

This clone was picked up one time. The germline gene is not matched at one end of the junction; a read error may be the cause. V usage is TRBV7-9 and J usage is TRBJ2-7; no reliable D call. CDR1 and CDR2 from the germline V gene are SEHNR and FQNEAQ (reference sequence). CDR3 length equals 11 residues. DNA for the CDR3: TGTGCCAGCAGTACCGGGCCCCAGGCGACCTTC. Its protein is CASSTGPQATF.

The chain couples TRBV19 to TRBJ2-7; D remains ambiguous. The ends were cut back, 5 bases at V and 4 bases at J, with 12 bases in the middle. The CDR3 is 13 amino acids. Germline V gives CDR1 LNHDA, CDR2 SQIVND (reference sequence). The CDR3 DNA reads TGTGCCAGTAGTTCGATACAGTGGTACGAGCAGTACTTC. Translated: CASSSIQWYEQYF. Combining the CDR3 with reference TRBV19 and TRBJ2-7 gives the whole variable domain DGGITQSPKYLFRKEGQNVTLSCEQNLNHDAMYWYRQDPGQGLRLIYYSQIVNDFQKGDIAEGYSVSREKKESFPLTVTSAQKNPTAFYLCASSSIQWYEQYFGPGTRLTVT.

The chain combines TRBV7-8 with TRBJ1-6; D remains unclear. From germline, CDR1 is SGHVS and CDR2 FQNEAQ. CDR3 length: 15 amino acids. V gave up 2 bases and J gave up 7 bases, with 12 bases separating them. CDR3 amino acids: CASSLSAGGNSPLHF. CDR3 in DNA: TGTGCCAGCAGCTTAAGCGCAGGTGGAAATTCACCCCTCCACTTT. The variable domain in full, completed from reference TRBV7-8 and TRBJ1-6, reads GAGVSQSPRYKVAKRGQDVALRCDPISGHVSLFWYQQALGQGPEFLTYFQNEAQLDKSGLPSDRFFAERPEGSVSTLKIQRTQQEDSAVYLCASSLSAGGNSPLHFGNGTRLTVT.

The chain links TRBV14 to TRBJ2-7; D assignment may be TRBD1 or TRBD2 (5 bases each). The V end lost 3 bases, the J end lost 7 bases, and 10 bases lay between the germline ends. The germline V gene encodes CDR1 SGHDN and CDR2 FVKESK. This CDR3 spans 12 amino acids. CDR3 nucleotides: TGTGCCAGCAGCCACCTGGGACGGGAGCAGTACTTC. Its translation: CASSHLGREQYF. Variable domain in full (rest from reference TRBV14 and TRBJ2-7): EAGVTQFPSHSVIEKGQTVTLRCDPISGHDNLYWYRRVMGKEIKFLLHFVKESKQDESGMPNNRFLAERTGGTYSTLKVQPAELEDSGVYFCASSHLGREQYFGPGTRLTVT.

The chain couples TRBV19 to TRBJ2-1; 11 bases agree with TRBD2. Per the germline V gene, CDR1 is LNHDA and CDR2 is SQIVND (reference sequence). The V and J ends lost 5 bases and 6 bases, in that order; junction bases with no gene match: 6. The CDR3 has 15 residues. Here the CDR3 reads CASSRLAGGLNEQFF. CDR3 sequence (DNA): TGTGCCAGTAGTCGTTTAGCGGGAGGGCTCAATGAGCAGTTCTTC.

The chain combines TRBV30 with TRBJ1-5; unclear D gene. The CDR3 has 12 residues. V lost 0 bases, J lost 5 bases, and 5 bases lay in between. CDR1 and CDR2 from the germline V gene are GTSNPN and SVGIG (reference sequence). CDR3 loop: CAWSVLYQPQHF. For the CDR3, the DNA is TGTGCCTGGAGTGTACTGTATCAGCCCCAGCATTTT.